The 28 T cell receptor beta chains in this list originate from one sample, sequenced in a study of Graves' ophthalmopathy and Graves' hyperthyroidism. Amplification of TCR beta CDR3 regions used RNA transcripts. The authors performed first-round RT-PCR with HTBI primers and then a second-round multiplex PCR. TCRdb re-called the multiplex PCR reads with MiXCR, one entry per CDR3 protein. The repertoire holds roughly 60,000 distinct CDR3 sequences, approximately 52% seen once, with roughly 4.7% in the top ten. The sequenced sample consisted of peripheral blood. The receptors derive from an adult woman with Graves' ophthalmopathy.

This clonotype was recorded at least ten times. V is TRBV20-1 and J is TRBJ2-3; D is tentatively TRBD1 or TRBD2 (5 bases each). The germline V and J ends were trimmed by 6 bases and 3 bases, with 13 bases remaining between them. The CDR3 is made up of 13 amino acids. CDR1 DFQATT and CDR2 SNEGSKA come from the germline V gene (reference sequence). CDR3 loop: CSAGTRRTDTQYF. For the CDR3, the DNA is TGCAGTGCGGGGACCCGGCGGACAGATACGCAGTATTTT.

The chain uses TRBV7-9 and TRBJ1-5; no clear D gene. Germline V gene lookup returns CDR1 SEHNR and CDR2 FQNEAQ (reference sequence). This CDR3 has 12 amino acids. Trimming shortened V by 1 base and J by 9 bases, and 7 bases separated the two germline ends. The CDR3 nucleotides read TGTGCCAGCAGCTTAGGCGGTGGGCCCCAGCATTTT. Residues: CASSLGGGPQHF.

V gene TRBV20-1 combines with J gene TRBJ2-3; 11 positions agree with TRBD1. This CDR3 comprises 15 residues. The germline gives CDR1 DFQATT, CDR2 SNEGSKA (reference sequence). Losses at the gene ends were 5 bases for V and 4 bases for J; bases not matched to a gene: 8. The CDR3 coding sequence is TGCAGTGCTGCTCCGGGACAGGGGGGCGCAGATACGCAGTATTTT. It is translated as CSAAPGQGGADTQYF.

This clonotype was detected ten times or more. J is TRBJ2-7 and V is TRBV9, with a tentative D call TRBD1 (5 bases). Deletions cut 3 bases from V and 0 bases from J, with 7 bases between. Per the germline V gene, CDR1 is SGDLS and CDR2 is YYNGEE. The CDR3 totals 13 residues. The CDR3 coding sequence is TGTGCCAGCAGCGGGGGCAGCTCCTACGAGCAGTACTTC. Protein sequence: CASSGGSSYEQYF.

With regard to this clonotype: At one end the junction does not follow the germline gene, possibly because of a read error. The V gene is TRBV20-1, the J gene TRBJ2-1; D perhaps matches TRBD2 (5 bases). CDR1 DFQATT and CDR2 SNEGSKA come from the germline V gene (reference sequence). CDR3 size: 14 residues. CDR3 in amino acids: CGASLLDAYNEQFF. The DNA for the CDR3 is TGCGGTGCTAGCCTCCTGGACGCCTACAATGAGCAGTTCTTC.

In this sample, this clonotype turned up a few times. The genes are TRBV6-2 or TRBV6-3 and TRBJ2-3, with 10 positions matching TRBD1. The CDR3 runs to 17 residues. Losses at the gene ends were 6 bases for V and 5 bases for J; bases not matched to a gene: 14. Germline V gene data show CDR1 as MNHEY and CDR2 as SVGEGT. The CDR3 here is CASRQIHRDRGLDTQYF. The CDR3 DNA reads TGTGCCAGCAGACAAATTCACCGGGACAGGGGTTTAGATACGCAGTATTTT.

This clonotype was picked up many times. CDR3 sequence reads: CASSYSTRQGTYNEQFF. In DNA, the CDR3 is TGTGCCAGCAGTTACTCGACCCGACAGGGAACCTACAATGAGCAGTTCTTC. V is TRBV6-2 or TRBV6-3 and J is TRBJ2-1; 7 positions agree with TRBD1. The CDR3 covers 17 residues. Germline trimming cut 0 bases from V and 2 bases from J; bases unmatched to any gene: 7. From germline, CDR1 is MNHEY and CDR2 SVGEGT.

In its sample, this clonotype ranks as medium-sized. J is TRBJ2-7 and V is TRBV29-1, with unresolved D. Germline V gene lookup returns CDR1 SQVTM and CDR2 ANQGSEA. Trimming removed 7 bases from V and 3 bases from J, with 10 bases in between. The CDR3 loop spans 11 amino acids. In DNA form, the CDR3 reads TGCAGCGCCGCGGACCGCTACGAGCAGTACTTC. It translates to CSAADRYEQYF.

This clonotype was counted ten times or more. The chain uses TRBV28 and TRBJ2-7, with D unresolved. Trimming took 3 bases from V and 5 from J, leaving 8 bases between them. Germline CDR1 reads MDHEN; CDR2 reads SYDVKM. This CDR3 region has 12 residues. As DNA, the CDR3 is TGTGCCAGCAGTTTGGTTGGGAACGAGCAGTACTTC. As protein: CASSLVGNEQYF. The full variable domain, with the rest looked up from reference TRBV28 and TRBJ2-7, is DVKVTQSSRYLVKRTGEKVFLECVQDMDHENMFWYRQDPGLGLRLIYFSYDVKMKEKGDIPEGYSVSREKKERFSLILESASTNQTSMYLCASSLVGNEQYFGPGTRLTVT.

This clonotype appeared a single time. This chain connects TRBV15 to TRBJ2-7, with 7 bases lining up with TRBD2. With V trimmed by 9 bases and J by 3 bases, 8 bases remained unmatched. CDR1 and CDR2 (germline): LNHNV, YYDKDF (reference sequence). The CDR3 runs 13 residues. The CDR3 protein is CATREGGGYEQYV. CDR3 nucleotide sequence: TGTGCCACGAGGGAGGGAGGAGGCTACGAGCAGTACGTC.

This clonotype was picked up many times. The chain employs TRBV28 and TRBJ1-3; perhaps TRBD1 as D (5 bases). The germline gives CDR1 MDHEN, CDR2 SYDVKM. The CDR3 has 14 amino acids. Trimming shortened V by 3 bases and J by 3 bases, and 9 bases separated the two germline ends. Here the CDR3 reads CASSFVGGGNTIYF. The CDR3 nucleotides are TGTGCCAGCAGTTTTGTGGGGGGTGGAAACACCATATATTTT.

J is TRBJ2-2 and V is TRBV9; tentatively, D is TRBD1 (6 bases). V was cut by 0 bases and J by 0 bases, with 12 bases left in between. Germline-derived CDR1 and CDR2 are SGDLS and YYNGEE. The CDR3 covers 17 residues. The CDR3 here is CASSVDPGHSNTGELFF. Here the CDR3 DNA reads TGTGCCAGCAGCGTAGATCCGGGACATTCGAACACCGGGGAGCTGTTTTTT.

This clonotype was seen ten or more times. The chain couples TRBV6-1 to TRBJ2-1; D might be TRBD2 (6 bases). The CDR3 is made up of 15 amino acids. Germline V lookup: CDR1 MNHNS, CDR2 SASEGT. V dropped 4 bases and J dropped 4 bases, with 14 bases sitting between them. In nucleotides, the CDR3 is TGTGCCAGCAGTGCGACCCTCGCGGGGTACAATGAGCAGTTCTTC. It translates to CASSATLAGYNEQFF.

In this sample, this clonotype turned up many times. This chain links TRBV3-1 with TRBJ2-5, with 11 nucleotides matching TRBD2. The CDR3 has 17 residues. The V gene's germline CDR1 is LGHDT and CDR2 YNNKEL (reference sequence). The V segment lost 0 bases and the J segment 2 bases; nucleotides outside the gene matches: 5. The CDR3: CASSQDGTSGLQETQYF. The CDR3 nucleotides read TGTGCCAGCAGCCAAGACGGGACTAGCGGACTGCAAGAGACCCAGTACTTC.

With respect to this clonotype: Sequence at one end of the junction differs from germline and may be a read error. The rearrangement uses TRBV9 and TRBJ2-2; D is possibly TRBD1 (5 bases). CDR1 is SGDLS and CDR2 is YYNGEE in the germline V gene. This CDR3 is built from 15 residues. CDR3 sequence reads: CASSIAHQGPGELFF. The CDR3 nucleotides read TGCGCCAGCAGCATAGCTCACCAGGGTCCCGGGGAGCTGTTTTTT. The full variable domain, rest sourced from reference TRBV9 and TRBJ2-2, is DSGVTQTPKHLITATGQRVTLRCSPRSGDLSVYWYQQSLDQGLQFLIQYYNGEERAKGNILERFSAQQFPDLHSELNLSSLELGDSALYFCASSIAHQGPGELFFGEGSRLTVL.

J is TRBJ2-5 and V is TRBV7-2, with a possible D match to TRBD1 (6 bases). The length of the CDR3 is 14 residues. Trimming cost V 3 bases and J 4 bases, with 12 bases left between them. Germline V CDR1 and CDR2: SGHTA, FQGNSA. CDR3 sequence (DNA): TGTGCCAGCAGCTTCATACAGGGTTTAGAGACCCAGTACTTC. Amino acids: CASSFIQGLETQYF. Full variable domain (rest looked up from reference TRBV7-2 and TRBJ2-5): GAGVSQSPSNKVTEKGKDVELRCDPISGHTALYWYRQSLGQGLEFLIYFQGNSAPDKSGLPSDRFSAERTGGSVSTLTIQRTQQEDSAVYLCASSFIQGLETQYFGPGTRLLVL.

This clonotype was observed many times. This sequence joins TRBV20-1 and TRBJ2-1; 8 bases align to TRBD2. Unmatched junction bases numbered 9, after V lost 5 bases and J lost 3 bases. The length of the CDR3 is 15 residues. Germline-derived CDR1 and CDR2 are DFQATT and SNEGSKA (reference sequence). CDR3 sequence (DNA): TGCAGTGCTGAAGGTGGGACTAGGGGCTACAATGAGCAGTTCTTC. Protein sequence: CSAEGGTRGYNEQFF.

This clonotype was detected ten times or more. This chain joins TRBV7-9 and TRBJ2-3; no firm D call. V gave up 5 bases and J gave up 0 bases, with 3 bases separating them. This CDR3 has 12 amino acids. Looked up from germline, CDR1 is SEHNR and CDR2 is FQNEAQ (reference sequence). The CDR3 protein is CASSPSTDTQYF. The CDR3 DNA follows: TGTGCCAGCAGCCCCAGCACAGATACGCAGTATTTT.

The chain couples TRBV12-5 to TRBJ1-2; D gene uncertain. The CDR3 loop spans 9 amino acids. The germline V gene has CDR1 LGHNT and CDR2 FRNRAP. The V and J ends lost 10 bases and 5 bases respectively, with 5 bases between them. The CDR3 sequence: CAIGYGYTF. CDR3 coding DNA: TGTGCTATCGGGTATGGCTACACCTTC. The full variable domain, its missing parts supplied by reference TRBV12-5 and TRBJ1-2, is DARVTQTPRHKVTEMGQEVTMRCQPILGHNTVFWYRQTMMQGLELLAYFRNRAPLDDSGMPKDRFSAEMPDATLATLKIQPSEPRDSAVYFCAIGYGYTFGSGTRLTVV.

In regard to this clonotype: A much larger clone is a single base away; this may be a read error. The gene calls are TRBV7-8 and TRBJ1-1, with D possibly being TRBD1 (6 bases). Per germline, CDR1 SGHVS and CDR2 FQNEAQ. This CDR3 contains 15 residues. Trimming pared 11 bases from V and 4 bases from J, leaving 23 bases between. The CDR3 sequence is CAWGRAGSEGTEAFF. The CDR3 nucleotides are TGTGCCTGGGGGCGCGCGGGGAGTGAGGGCACTGAAGCTTTCTTT.

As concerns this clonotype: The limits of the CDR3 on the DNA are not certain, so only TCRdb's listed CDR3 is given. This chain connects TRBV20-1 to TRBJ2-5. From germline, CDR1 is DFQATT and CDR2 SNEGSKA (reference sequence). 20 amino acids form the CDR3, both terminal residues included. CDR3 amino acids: CSARFLQTEKLFFGSGTQYF.

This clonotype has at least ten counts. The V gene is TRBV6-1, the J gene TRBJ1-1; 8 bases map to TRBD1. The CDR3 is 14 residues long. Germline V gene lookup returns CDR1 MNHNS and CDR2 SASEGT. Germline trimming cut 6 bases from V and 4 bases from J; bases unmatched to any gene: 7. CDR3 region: CASSEDRVGTEAFF. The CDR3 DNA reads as TGTGCCAGCAGCGAGGACAGGGTCGGCACTGAAGCTTTCTTT.

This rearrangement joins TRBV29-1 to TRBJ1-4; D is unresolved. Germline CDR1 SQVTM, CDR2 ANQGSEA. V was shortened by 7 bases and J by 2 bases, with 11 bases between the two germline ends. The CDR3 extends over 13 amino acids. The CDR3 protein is CSGSSGTNEKLFF. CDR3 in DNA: TGCAGCGGTAGCTCCGGGACTAATGAAAAACTGTTTTTT.

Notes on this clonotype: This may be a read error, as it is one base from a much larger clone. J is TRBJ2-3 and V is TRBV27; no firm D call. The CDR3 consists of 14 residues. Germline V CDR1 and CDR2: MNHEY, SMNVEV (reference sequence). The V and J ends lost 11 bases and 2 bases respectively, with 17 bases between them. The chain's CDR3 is CAPALVIHTDTQYF. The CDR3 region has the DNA TGTGCCCCCGCGTTAGTCATACACACAGATACGCAGTATTTT.

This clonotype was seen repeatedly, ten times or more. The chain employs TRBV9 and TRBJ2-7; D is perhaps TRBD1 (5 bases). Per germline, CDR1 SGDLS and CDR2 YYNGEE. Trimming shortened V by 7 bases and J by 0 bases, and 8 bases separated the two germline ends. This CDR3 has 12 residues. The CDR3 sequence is CASGANSYEQYF. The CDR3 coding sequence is TGTGCCAGCGGGGCCAACTCCTACGAGCAGTACTTC.

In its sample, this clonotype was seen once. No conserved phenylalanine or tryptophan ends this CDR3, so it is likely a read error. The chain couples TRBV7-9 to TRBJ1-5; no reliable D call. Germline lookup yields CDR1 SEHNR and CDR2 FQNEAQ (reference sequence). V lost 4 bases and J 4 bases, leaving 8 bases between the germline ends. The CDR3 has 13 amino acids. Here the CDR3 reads CASSSLGNQPQHL. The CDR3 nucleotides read TGTGCCAGCAGCTCCCTAGGGAATCAGCCCCAGCATCTT.

CDR3 nucleotide sequence: TGCGCCAGCAGCGCTAGCGGGAGTTCCTACAATGAGCAGTATTTT. Translating it yields CASSASGSSYNEQYF. This chain uses TRBV5-1 with TRBJ2-3; TRBD2 matches at 10 bases. The CDR3 runs to 15 residues. Trimming took 4 bases from V and 11 from J; bases not matched to a gene: 13. Germline values: CDR1 SGHRS, CDR2 YFSETQ.

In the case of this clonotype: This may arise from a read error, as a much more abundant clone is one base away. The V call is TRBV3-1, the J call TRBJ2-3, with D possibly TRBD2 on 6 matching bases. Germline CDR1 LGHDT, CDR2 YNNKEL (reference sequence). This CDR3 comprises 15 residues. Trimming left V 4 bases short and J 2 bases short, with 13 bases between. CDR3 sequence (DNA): TGTGCCAGCAGCCTTGGATCTAGCGACACAGATACGCAGTATTTT. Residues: CASSLGSSDTDTQYF.